This T cell receptor beta chain was observed in a study of cytomegalovirus exposure and HLA in healthy donors. Germline values: CDR1 MDHEN, CDR2 SYDVKM. Unmatched junction bases numbered 3, after V lost 6 bases and J lost 7 bases. This CDR3 is built from 13 residues. Study-wide findings and caveats: In a later analysis, TCR beta V- and J-gene trimming was associated with a missense DCLRE1C variant. Most CMV-associated TCR beta chains appeared HLA-restricted in a later analysis.

This clone appeared a few times. Its antigen is as yet unknown. Healthy people donating bone marrow made up the donors. Researchers ran the PCR with 60 Vbeta and 13 Jbeta primers. Measured with immunoSEQ multiplex PCR; TCRdb has only the in-frame clones, and not every one. The data show roughly 150,000 clones, 78% seen once. The sample was PBMCs. The V and J genes are TRBV28 and TRBJ2-5, with TRBD2 matching over 12 bases. The TCR sequence derives from a male donor in good health and CMV-seronegative. The chain's CDR3 is CASRTSGSGTQYF. The CDR3 nucleotides read TGTGCCAGCAGGACTAGCGGGAGTGGGACCCAGTACTTC.